The rows below give T cell receptor beta chains drawn from one sample of a study of blood T cells in healthy people across ages. From the 5' RACE reads, TCRdb called clonotypes with MiXCR, one entry per CDR3 protein. The sample shows roughly 2 million distinct CDR3 sequences, 40% to 55% of them seen only once. The sample comprised blood. Receptors originate from a woman aged 40 to 49 in good health. The CDR3 runs from the conserved cysteine through the conserved F or W. Each record gives: V gene, D gene, clone size, J gene, CDR3 DNA, CDR3 protein. The D gene is left open where the match is weak. Part of the rows lack a size; the others show once, few, many or a class for expanded clones.

V gene: TRBV3-1
D gene: TRBD1
clone size: few
J gene: TRBJ2-1
CDR3 DNA: TGTGCCAGCAGTGGACGGGACAGGGGGAACAATGAGCAGTTCTTC
CDR3 protein: CASSGRDRGNNEQFF

V gene: TRBV12-3/TRBV12-4
D gene: TRBD2
clone size: -
J gene: TRBJ2-1
CDR3 DNA: TGTGCCAGCAGTAAAAGTAGCGGGGAAACCTACAATGAGCAGTTCTTC
CDR3 protein: CASSKSSGETYNEQFF

V gene: TRBV6-2/TRBV6-3
D gene: TRBD1
clone size: -
J gene: TRBJ2-5
CDR3 DNA: TGTGCCAGCAGTTACATCCAGGGGGTGGGCGTCGAAGAGACCCAGTACTTC
CDR3 protein: CASSYIQGVGVEETQYF

V gene: TRBV2
D gene: TRBD1
clone size: -
J gene: TRBJ1-2
CDR3 DNA: TGTGCCAGCGGAACCGGGACAGTTAACTATGGCTACACCTTC
CDR3 protein: CASGTGTVNYGYTF

V gene: TRBV29-1
D gene: -
clone size: -
J gene: TRBJ1-4
CDR3 DNA: TGCAGCGTTGGGGGAAATGAAAAACTGTTTTTT
CDR3 protein: CSVGGNEKLFF

V gene: TRBV20-1
D gene: TRBD2
clone size: few
J gene: TRBJ2-1
CDR3 DNA: TGCAGTGCTCATATACTAGCGGGGTCCTACAATGAGCAGTTCTTC
CDR3 protein: CSAHILAGSYNEQFF

V gene: TRBV7-2
D gene: TRBD1
clone size: -
J gene: TRBJ2-1
CDR3 DNA: TGTGCCAGCAGGAAGACACAGGGGGCGGGCAATGAGCAGTTCTTC
CDR3 protein: CASRKTQGAGNEQFF

V gene: TRBV27
D gene: -
clone size: few
J gene: TRBJ2-5
CDR3 DNA: TGTGCCAGCAGTTTTCAGGGTGATGGGACCCAGTACTTC
CDR3 protein: CASSFQGDGTQYF

V gene: TRBV12-3/TRBV12-4
D gene: TRBD1
clone size: -
J gene: TRBJ2-1
CDR3 DNA: TGTGCCAGCAGTCAGAATCCGGGACAGGGGAGGAATGAGCAGTTCTTC
CDR3 protein: CASSQNPGQGRNEQFF

V gene: TRBV6-1
D gene: -
clone size: -
J gene: TRBJ2-3
CDR3 DNA: TGTGCCAGCAGTGAACTAAAGTTGGATACGCAGTATTTT
CDR3 protein: CASSELKLDTQYF

V gene: TRBV7-2
D gene: -
clone size: -
J gene: TRBJ1-2
CDR3 DNA: TGTGCCAGCAGCCCCTGGTTGGGAGGCTACACCTTC
CDR3 protein: CASSPWLGGYTF

V gene: TRBV29-1
D gene: TRBD1
clone size: -
J gene: TRBJ2-7
CDR3 DNA: TGCAGCGTTGGAAGTTGGCAGGGGGCTTACGAGCAGTACTTC
CDR3 protein: CSVGSWQGAYEQYF